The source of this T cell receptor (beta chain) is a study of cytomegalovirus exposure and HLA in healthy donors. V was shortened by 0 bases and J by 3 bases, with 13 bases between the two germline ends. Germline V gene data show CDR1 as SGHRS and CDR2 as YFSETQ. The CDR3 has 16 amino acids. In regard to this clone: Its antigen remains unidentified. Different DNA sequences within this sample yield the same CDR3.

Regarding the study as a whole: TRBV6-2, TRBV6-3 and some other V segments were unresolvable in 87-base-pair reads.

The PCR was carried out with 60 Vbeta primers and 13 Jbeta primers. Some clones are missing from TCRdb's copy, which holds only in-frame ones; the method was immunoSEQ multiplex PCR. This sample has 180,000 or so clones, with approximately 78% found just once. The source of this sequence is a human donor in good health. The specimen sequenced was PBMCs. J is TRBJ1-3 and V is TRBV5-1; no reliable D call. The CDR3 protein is CASSLAGGRSGNTIYF. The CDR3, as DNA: TGCGCCAGCAGCTTGGCCGGTGGTCGTAGTGGAAACACCATATATTTT.